This T cell receptor (beta chain) was identified during a study of blood T cell repertoires in COVID-19. Turning to the study itself: COVID-19 samples collected from the United States, Italy and Spain covered acute and convalescent phases.

The protocol was immunoSEQ multiplex PCR, while the TCRdb copy is restricted to in-frame clones and leaves out a portion. The table includes hundreds of thousands of clones, roughly 85% detected once. Germline CDR1 SGHRS, CDR2 YFSETQ. The V gene lost 3 bases and the J gene lost 6 bases, with 25 bases spanning the gap. The CDR3 is 17 residues long. Sequencing used peripheral blood. The chain recombines TRBV5-1 with TRBJ2-7; TRBD1 might be the D (5 bases). This sequence originates from a woman between 25 and 40 years old with active or convalescent COVID-19. Written as DNA, the CDR3 is TGCGCCAGCAGCTCAATCAAAGTTGACAGTGGACCTAGCGAGCAGTACTTC. Protein product: CASSSIKVDSGPSEQYF.